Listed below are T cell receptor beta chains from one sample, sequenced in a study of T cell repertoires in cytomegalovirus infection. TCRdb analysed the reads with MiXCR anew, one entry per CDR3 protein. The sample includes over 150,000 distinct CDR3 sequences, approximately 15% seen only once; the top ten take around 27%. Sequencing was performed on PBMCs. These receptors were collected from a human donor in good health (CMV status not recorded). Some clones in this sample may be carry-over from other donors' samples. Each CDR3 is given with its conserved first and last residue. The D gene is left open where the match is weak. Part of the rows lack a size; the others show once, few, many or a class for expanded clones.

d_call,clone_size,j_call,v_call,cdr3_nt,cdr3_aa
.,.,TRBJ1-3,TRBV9,TGTGCCAGCAGCTTGGACCCCCTCATCGGAAACACCATATATTTT,CASSLDPLIGNTIYF
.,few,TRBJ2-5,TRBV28,TGTGCCAGCAGTTTATCATTCGGAACGCAAGAGACCCAGTACTTC,CASSLSFGTQETQYF
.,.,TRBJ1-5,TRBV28,TGTGCCAGCAGCCCTGGACAGAACCATCAGCCCCAGCATTTT,CASSPGQNHQPQHF
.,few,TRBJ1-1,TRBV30,TGTGCCTGGAGTCTATGGGGGGGGTCCAACACTGAAGCTTTCTTT,CAWSLWGGSNTEAFF
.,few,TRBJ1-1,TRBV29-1,TGCAGCGTCTTGGGCACGAACACTGAAGCTTTCTTT,CSVLGTNTEAFF
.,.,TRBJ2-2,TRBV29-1,TGCAGCGCCTGTCCGCGGACCGGGGAGCTGTTTTTT,CSACPRTGELFF
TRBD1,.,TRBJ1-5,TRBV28,TGTGCCAGCAGTTTGACAGGGGTAGTGAATCAGCCCCAGCATTTT,CASSLTGVVNQPQHF
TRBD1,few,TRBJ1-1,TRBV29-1,TGCAGCGCCTCCCGGGACAGGGACAGGAGGGCTGAAGCTTTCTTT,CSASRDRDRRAEAFF
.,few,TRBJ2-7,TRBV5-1,TGCGCCAGCAGCTTGTCCCAGGAGGAGCAGTACTTC,CASSLSQEEQYF
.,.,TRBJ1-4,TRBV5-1,TGCGCCAGCAGCTTGGATGGCGACAGAACGGAAAAACTGTTTTTT,CASSLDGDRTEKLFF
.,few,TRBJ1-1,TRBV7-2,TGTGCCAGCAGCGCCTACTTGGTCCTGAACACTGAAGCTTTCTTT,CASSAYLVLNTEAFF
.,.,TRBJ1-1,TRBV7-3,TGTGCCAGCAGCTCCTCCGGGACCAGTGGTACTGAAGCTTTCTTT,CASSSSGTSGTEAFF
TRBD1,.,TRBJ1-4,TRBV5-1,TGCGCCAGCAGCTTGACAGGGGGCAAGGAAAAACTGTTTTTT,CASSLTGGKEKLFF
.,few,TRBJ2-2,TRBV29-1,TGCAGCGTTGAAGATCGAGCAGGGTCCGGGGAGCTGTTTTTT,CSVEDRAGSGELFF
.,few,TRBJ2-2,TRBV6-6,TGTGCCAGCAGTCCAGATGACACCGGGGAGCTGTTTTTT,CASSPDDTGELFF
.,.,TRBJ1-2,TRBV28,TGTGCCAGCAGTTTGCAGGCTCACTATGGCTACACCTTC,CASSLQAHYGYTF
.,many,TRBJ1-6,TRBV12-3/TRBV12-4,TGTGCCAGCGGGACGGGACATAATTCACCCCTCCACTTT,CASGTGHNSPLHF
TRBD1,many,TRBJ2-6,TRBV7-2,TGTGCCAGCAGCGCTCAGGGGGCGTCTGGGGCCAACGTCCTGACTTTC,CASSAQGASGANVLTF
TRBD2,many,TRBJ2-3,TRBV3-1,TGTGCCAGCAGCCCATCTAGCGGGAGGACAGATACGCAGTATTTT,CASSPSSGRTDTQYF
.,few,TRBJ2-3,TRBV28,TGTGCCAGCACCCTAGGTGCGGCGGTTACGCAGTATTTT,CASTLGAAVTQYF
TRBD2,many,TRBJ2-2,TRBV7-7,TGTGCCAGCAGCCGAATAGCGGGGGTCAACACCGGGGAGCTGTTTTTT,CASSRIAGVNTGELFF
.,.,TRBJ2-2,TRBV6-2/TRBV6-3,TGTGCCAGCAGTCCGTCGTTGGGGGAGCTGTTTTTT,CASSPSLGELFF
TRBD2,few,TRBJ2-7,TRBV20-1,TGCAGTGCTAGAATGGCGGGGGGGGGGGGTACCGAGCAGTACTTC,CSARMAGGGGTEQYF
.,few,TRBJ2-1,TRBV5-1,TGCGCCAGCAGCTTGGGACAGAAACCCTACAATGAGCAGTTCTTC,CASSLGQKPYNEQFF
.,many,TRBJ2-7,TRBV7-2,TGTGCCAGCAATAATGGGGCCTACGAGCAGTACTTC,CASNNGAYEQYF
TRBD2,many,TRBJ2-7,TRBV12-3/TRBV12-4,TGTGCCAGCAGAACTAGCGGGGCCCTCTACGAGCAGTACTTC,CASRTSGALYEQYF
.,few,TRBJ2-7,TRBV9,TGTGCCAGCCCCCTGGGGCGCAGGGAGCCAAAAGAATGGAGCTCCTACGAGCAGTACTTC,CASPLGRREPKEWSSYEQYF
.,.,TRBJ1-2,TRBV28,TGTGCCAGCATGGGACGGTTTGGGTTTGGTGGCTACACCTTC,CASMGRFGFGGYTF
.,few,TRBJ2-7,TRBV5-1,TGCGCCAGCAGCTTTCAGGATCTTGACGAGCAGTACTTC,CASSFQDLDEQYF
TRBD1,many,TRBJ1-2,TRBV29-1,TGCAGCGGGACAGGAGTAGGCGACTATGGCTACACCTTC,CSGTGVGDYGYTF
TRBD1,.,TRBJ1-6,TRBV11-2,TGTGCCAGCAGCTTAGATTACGGGACAGGGTATTCACCCCTCCACTTT,CASSLDYGTGYSPLHF
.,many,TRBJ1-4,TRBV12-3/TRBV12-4,TGTGCCAGCAGCCTACAGGGAGGGGAAAAACTGTTTTTT,CASSLQGGEKLFF
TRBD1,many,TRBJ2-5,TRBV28,TGTGCCAGCAGTTTTGGTACAGGGGGCCAGGAGACCCAGTACTTC,CASSFGTGGQETQYF
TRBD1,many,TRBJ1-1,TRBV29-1,TGCAGCGTAGGAGTTGGACAGGGTTTGAACACTGAAGCTTTCTTT,CSVGVGQGLNTEAFF
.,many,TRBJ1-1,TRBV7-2,TGTGCCAGCAGCCCCCGACAGCTAAAAATGAACACTGAAGCTTTCTTT,CASSPRQLKMNTEAFF
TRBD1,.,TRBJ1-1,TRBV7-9,TGTGCCAGCAGCTTAGAAGGACAGGGAAAAGCTTTCTTT,CASSLEGQGKAFF
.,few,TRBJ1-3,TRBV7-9,TGTGCCAGCAGCTCCCGGGGGACCTCTGGAAACACCATATATTTT,CASSSRGTSGNTIYF
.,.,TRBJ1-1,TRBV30,TGTGCCTGGAGTTTCCAGGGACCGCTGAACACTGAAGCTTTCTTT,CAWSFQGPLNTEAFF
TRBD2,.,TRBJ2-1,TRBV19,TGTGCCAGTAGTATGAGAGGGGGGACTAGCGGCGATCGCTCCTACAATGAGCAGTTCTTC,CASSMRGGTSGDRSYNEQFF
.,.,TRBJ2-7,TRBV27,TGTGCCAGCTGGACCGCTTCCTACGAGCAGTACTTC,CASWTASYEQYF
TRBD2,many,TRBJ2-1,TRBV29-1,TGCAGCGTTGGGCCCGTAGATAGTGTAACTAGCGGGAGGGAAGTGAATGAGCAGTTCTTC,CSVGPVDSVTSGREVNEQFF
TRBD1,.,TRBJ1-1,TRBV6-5,TGTGCCAGCAGTATAGGGACAGGGAGGGGCACTGAAGCTTTCTTT,CASSIGTGRGTEAFF
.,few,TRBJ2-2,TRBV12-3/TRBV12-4,TGTGCCAGCAGTTGGGGCCCAGGGGCGGCCGGGGAGCTGTTTTTT,CASSWGPGAAGELFF
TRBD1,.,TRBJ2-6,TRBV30,TGTGCCTGGACAGGGGGCTCTCCATCTGGGGCCAACGTCCTGACTTTC,CAWTGGSPSGANVLTF
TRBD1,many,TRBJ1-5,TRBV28,TGTGCCAGCAGTCTACCCTGGACAGGGTTCAATCAGCCCCAGCATTTT,CASSLPWTGFNQPQHF